These 13 T cell receptor beta chains share one sample of origin, sequenced in a study of Graves' ophthalmopathy and Graves' hyperthyroidism. The authors amplified TCR beta CDR3 regions from RNA transcripts. An initial RT-PCR round employing HTBI primers preceded a second-round multiplex PCR. TCRdb re-called the multiplex PCR reads with MiXCR, one entry per CDR3 protein. The sample shows some 390,000 distinct CDR3 sequences, about a sixth of them seen only once. Sequences were obtained from peripheral blood. Source of these receptors: a woman younger than 35 with Graves' ophthalmopathy.

This clonotype was detected many times. The J gene is TRBJ2-1, the V gene TRBV29-1; D tentatively fits TRBD1 or TRBD2 (5 bases each). Trimming left V 4 bases short and J 0 bases short, with 7 bases between. The CDR3 contains 13 residues. Germline CDR1 SQVTM, CDR2 ANQGSEA. The CDR3 nucleotides read TGCAGCGTTGCAGGGAGCTCCTACAATGAGCAGTTCTTC. Translated, it gives CSVAGSSYNEQFF.

The chain carries TRBV6-2 or TRBV6-3 and TRBJ1-1; weak D call: TRBD1 (5 bases). There are 14 residues in the CDR3. The V gene lost 5 bases and the J gene lost 10 bases, with 20 bases spanning the gap. The germline CDR1 and CDR2 sequences are MNHEY and SVGEGT. CDR3 coding DNA: TGTGCCAGCAGTCCCTCCTCGAGGGGAGGAGGAGCTTTCTTT. Translation gives CASSPSSRGGGAFF.

The V gene is TRBV11-2, the J gene TRBJ2-4; 9 positions agree with TRBD1. The germline V gene encodes CDR1 SGHAT and CDR2 FQNNGV. V dropped 8 bases and J dropped 7; count of bases not matched to a gene: 6. The CDR3 covers 13 residues. The CDR3 nucleotides read TGTGCCAGCGGGGGACAGGGTGGGAACATTCAGTACTTC. Protein: CASGGQGGNIQYF.

Many counts were recorded for this clonotype. The chain carries TRBV2 and TRBJ1-5, with D uncertain. The germline V gene encodes CDR1 SNHLY and CDR2 FYNNEI. V lost 2 bases and J lost 5, with 7 bases in between. The CDR3 loop spans 13 amino acids. The CDR3 protein is CASSERQHQPQHF. The DNA of the CDR3 is TGTGCCAGCAGTGAACGACAACATCAGCCCCAGCATTTT.

This clonotype was seen many times. Compared with germline, one end of the junction differs, possibly owing to a read error. The chain combines TRBV11-2 with TRBJ2-2; 7 bases line up with TRBD1. Looked up from germline, CDR1 is SGHAT and CDR2 is FQNNGV. The CDR3 length is 16 residues. CDR3 bases: TGTGCCAGCAGCTACCGGGACAGAAGAAGCACCGGGGAGCCGTTTTTT. Protein product: CASSYRDRRSTGEPFF.

This clonotype was seen ten or more times. V gene TRBV6-5 combines with J gene TRBJ1-2; the D gene is possibly TRBD1 (5 bases). V lost 4 bases and J 5 bases, leaving 23 bases between the germline ends. The germline CDR1 and CDR2 sequences are MNHEY and SVGAGI. The CDR3 has 17 amino acids. CDR3 sequence (DNA): TGTGCCAGCAGTTCCAAGGCCTACAGGCAGCCACTTTATGGCTACACCTTC. This codes for CASSSKAYRQPLYGYTF.

This clonotype was observed at least ten times. The rearrangement links TRBV6-2 or TRBV6-3 to TRBJ1-5; TRBD1 matches 8 bases. The CDR3 contains 12 residues. Germline CDR1 MNHEY, CDR2 SVGEGT. Trimming cost V 7 bases and J 13 bases; bases outside gene matches: 9. DNA for the CDR3: TGTGCCAGCAACGATGACAGGGGTAATCAGCATTTT. Translating gives CASNDDRGNQHF.

This clonotype was observed at least ten times. The CDR3 sequence is CASSPQNRGNTEAFF. DNA for the CDR3: TGTGCCAGCTCACCACAAAACAGGGGTAACACTGAAGCTTTCTTT. The chain links TRBV18 to TRBJ1-1; 7 bases are shared with TRBD1. V lost 1 base to trimming and J lost 2 bases; unmatched junction nucleotides: 4. Germline-derived CDR1 and CDR2 are KGHSH and LQKENI. The CDR3 consists of 15 residues.

The table lists this clonotype with many counts. The chain links TRBV7-2 to TRBJ2-7; 11 positions agree with TRBD1. The V segment lost 5 bases and the J segment 3 bases; nucleotides outside the gene matches: 6. The CDR3 loop spans 15 amino acids. Germline values: CDR1 SGHTA, CDR2 FQGNSA. The CDR3 reads CASSGRDRGNYEQYF. As DNA, the CDR3 is TGTGCCAGCAGCGGTAGGGACAGGGGGAACTACGAGCAGTACTTC.

This clonotype was observed at least ten times. J is TRBJ1-5 and V is TRBV30; a weak D match, TRBD1 (5 bases). This CDR3 has 15 amino acids. Germline assignment: CDR1 GTSNPN and CDR2 SVGIG (reference sequence). Trimming shortened V by 3 bases and J by 1 base, and 13 bases separated the two germline ends. DNA for the CDR3: TGTGCCTGGAGGAGAGGGGAGGGGAGCAATCAGCCCCAGCATTTT. As protein: CAWRRGEGSNQPQHF.

The rearrangement links TRBV6-1 to TRBJ2-7; the D gene is possibly TRBD2 (5 bases). V was clipped by 4 bases and J by 3 bases, with 10 bases between them. The CDR3 has 13 amino acids. Germline assignment: CDR1 MNHNS and CDR2 SASEGT. The chain's CDR3 is CASSARTSYEQYF. The CDR3 DNA sequence: TGTGCCAGCAGTGCCAGAACTAGCTACGAGCAGTACTTC.

This clonotype was found many times. The chain is built from TRBV28 and TRBJ2-7; 8 bases match TRBD2. The germline gives CDR1 MDHEN, CDR2 SYDVKM. The V and J ends lost 4 bases and 0 bases, in that order; junction bases with no gene match: 11. The CDR3 is made up of 17 amino acids. The CDR3 spells CASSSGRARFSSYEQYF. The DNA for the CDR3 is TGTGCCAGCAGTTCCGGGAGGGCTCGTTTCAGCTCCTACGAGCAGTACTTC.

This chain uses TRBV10-3 with TRBJ1-2, with D perhaps matching TRBD1 (5 bases). There are 17 residues in the CDR3. Germline V gene data show CDR1 as ENHRY and CDR2 as SYGVKD. The V end lost 0 bases, the J end lost 1 base, and 15 bases lay between the germline ends. Here the CDR3 reads CAISESDGRGGNYGYTF. The CDR3, as DNA: TGTGCCATCAGTGAGTCAGATGGAAGGGGAGGTAACTATGGCTACACCTTC.